The clone carrying this T cell receptor (beta chain) appeared a few times. Its antigen is not known. Germline and junction disagree at one end, which may indicate a read error. In the original workflow: For papillary thyroid cancer, a distant-metastasis classifier was constructed from CDR3 differences observed across clinicopathological groups. TCRdb reprocessed the PCR reads using MiXCR. These V and J calls derive from TCRdb rather than the authors' analysis. Of 15,000 to 25,000 clones listed, about 23% are singletons. The sample belongs to a study of metastatic and nonmetastatic thyroid tumors. Study at large: Comparative analysis of repertoires was undertaken across blood and tumor or nodule tissue obtained from malignant and benign thyroid patients. Notes on the study in general: For both blood and tumor, malignant thyroid tumors reportedly showed significantly higher TCR beta diversity than benign nodules did.

This CDR3 has 15 residues. Germline assignment: CDR1 MNHNS and CDR2 SASEGT. Thyroid surgery was preceded by no treatment in any patient. This TCR came from a male donor with papillary thyroid cancer or a benign thyroid nodule (not recorded which). Some clones in this sample may be carry-over from other donors' samples. Specimen: tumor tissue. The rearrangement uses TRBV6-1 and TRBJ1-1; 10 nucleotides line up with TRBD1. The CDR3 DNA reads TGTGCTAGCAGTAACCCGGGACAGGGGTACACTGAAGCTTTCTTT. It yields the protein CASSNPGQGYTEAFF.